The 10 T cell receptor beta chains below come from one sample, sequenced in a study of neurological immune-mediated disorders. TCRdb re-called the 5' RACE reads through MiXCR, storing one row per CDR3 protein. The sample contains fewer than 85,000 distinct CDR3 sequences, approximately 4.1% of which appear only once. Sequencing was performed on PBMCs. Source of these receptors: a man younger than 40 with multiple sclerosis.

This clonotype has a count of ten or more. This sequence joins TRBV20-1 and TRBJ1-1; tentatively, D is TRBD1 (6 bases). Trimming took 5 bases from V and 5 from J, leaving 18 bases between them. The germline CDR1 and CDR2 sequences are DFQATT and SNEGSKA (reference sequence). The CDR3 contains 14 residues. The CDR3 sequence: CSAQSGQGETEAFF. The DNA of the CDR3 is TGCAGTGCTCAATCGGGACAAGGAGAAACTGAAGCTTTCTTT.

V and J are TRBV10-3 and TRBJ1-6, with D unresolved. This CDR3 spans 13 amino acids. In germline, CDR1 is ENHRY, CDR2 SYGVKD. The germline V and J ends were trimmed by 6 bases and 4 bases, with 7 bases remaining between them. This chain's CDR3 is CAIRGEYNSPLHF. CDR3 nucleotides: TGTGCCATCAGGGGAGAATATAATTCACCCCTCCACTTT.

This clonotype was found many times. The chain combines TRBV5-1 with TRBJ2-3; the match to TRBD1 covers 8 bases. CDR1 is SGHRS, CDR2 YFSETQ, per germline. The V segment lost 0 bases and the J segment 2 bases; nucleotides outside the gene matches: 14. The CDR3 extends over 19 amino acids. CDR3 in amino acids: CASSLDNRPDRGNTDTQYF. CDR3 in DNA: TGCGCCAGCAGCTTGGACAACCGACCAGACAGGGGAAACACAGATACGCAGTATTTT.

This clonotype was counted ten times or more. The J gene is TRBJ1-2, the V gene TRBV7-8; no clear D gene. Per the germline V gene, CDR1 is SGHVS and CDR2 is FQNEAQ. The CDR3 loop spans 12 amino acids. V lost 1 base, J lost 3 bases, and 3 bases lay in between. Here the CDR3 reads CASSLVDYGYTF. CDR3 coding DNA: TGTGCCAGCAGCTTAGTTGACTATGGCTACACCTTC. The variable domain in full, with the rest retrieved from reference TRBV7-8 and TRBJ1-2, is GAGVSQSPRYKVAKRGQDVALRCDPISGHVSLFWYQQALGQGPEFLTYFQNEAQLDKSGLPSDRFFAERPEGSVSTLKIQRTQQEDSAVYLCASSLVDYGYTFGSGTRLTVV.

This clonotype was seen ten or more times. This sequence joins TRBV5-1 and TRBJ2-5; 7 positions agree with TRBD2. Per germline, CDR1 SGHRS and CDR2 YFSETQ. V shed 0 bases and J 1 base; nucleotides not matched to a gene: 3. This CDR3 region has 15 residues. The CDR3 DNA reads TGCGCCAGCAGCTTGGGCCGGGGGGTCCAAGAGACCCAGTACTTC. It is translated as CASSLGRGVQETQYF.

V usage is TRBV28 and J usage is TRBJ2-3, with 9 nucleotides matching TRBD2. This CDR3 spans 14 amino acids. The junction had 5 bases not matched to a gene; V was cut back by 6 bases and J by 4 bases. The germline V gene encodes CDR1 MDHEN and CDR2 SYDVKM. In DNA, the CDR3 is TGTGCCAGCAGGGGCGGGGGGGCCGCAGATACGCAGTATTTT. Translation: CASRGGGAADTQYF.

This chain links TRBV7-9 with TRBJ1-1; D ambiguous. Germline CDR1 SEHNR, CDR2 FQNEAQ (reference sequence). This CDR3 has 15 residues. V was cut by 2 bases and J by 0 bases, with 10 bases left in between. The CDR3 DNA reads as TGTGCCAGCAGCTTATTCGGCAGCATGAACACTGAAGCTTTCTTT. This translates into CASSLFGSMNTEAFF.

This clonotype was counted many times. The DNA of the CDR3 is TGTGCCAGCTCGAGGGAGTACTACACTGAAGCTTTCTTT. It encodes CASSREYYTEAFF. The rearrangement joins TRBV6-5 to TRBJ1-1; no clear D. CDR1 MNHEY and CDR2 SVGAGI come from the germline V gene. V lost 8 bases, J lost 3 bases, and 13 bases lay in between. The CDR3 length is 13 residues.

This clonotype has a count of ten or more. The V and J genes are TRBV20-1 and TRBJ2-7, with D perhaps matching TRBD2 (6 bases). The ends were cut back, 2 bases at V and 7 bases at J, with 12 bases in the middle. Germline V gene lookup returns CDR1 DFQATT and CDR2 SNEGSKA (reference sequence). The CDR3 extends over 12 amino acids. The DNA of the CDR3 is TGCAGTGCTAGATCTGGAGGGGCGGAGCAGTACTTC. Its translation is CSARSGGAEQYF.

The table lists this clonotype with many counts. The rearrangement links TRBV29-1 to TRBJ2-3; tentatively, D is TRBD1 or TRBD2 (5 bases each). From germline, CDR1 is SQVTM and CDR2 ANQGSEA. V was pared by 1 base and J by 4 bases, with 12 bases between. The CDR3 covers 14 residues. The CDR3 reads CSVEGGRGADTQYF. DNA of the CDR3: TGCAGCGTTGAAGGAGGTCGAGGGGCAGATACGCAGTATTTT.